Following are 13 T cell receptor beta chains from one sample sequenced in a study of CD8+ T cells in alopecia areata. After isolation, RNA underwent reverse transcription to generate cDNA as the sequencing template. Libraries were prepared by immunoSEQ multiplex PCR; TCRdb keeps only in-frame clonotypes and omits some of them. This sample has some 170,000 clones, with approximately 65% found just once. The starting material was CD8+ T cells sorted from blood, obtained at week 0. The receptors were sampled from a human donor with alopecia areata.

This clone was seen more than once but under ten times. The rearrangement links TRBV19 to TRBJ2-2; possibly TRBD1 or TRBD2 for D (5 bases each). The CDR3 length is 12 residues. The ends were cut back, 10 bases at V and 6 bases at J, with 12 bases in the middle. Germline-derived CDR1 and CDR2 are LNHDA and SQIVND (reference sequence). CDR3 sequence reads: CATTLGPGELFF. The CDR3 nucleotides read TGTGCCACCACCCTGGGACCCGGGGAGCTGTTTTTT.

The genes are TRBV5-1 and TRBJ2-7; no firm D call. The CDR3 is 11 amino acids. CDR1 is SGHRS and CDR2 is YFSETQ in the germline V gene. Trimming took off 0 bases at V and 5 bases at J, with 3 bases between the two ends. The CDR3 region is CASSLADEQYF. In DNA form, the CDR3 reads TGCGCCAGCAGCTTGGCCGACGAGCAGTACTTC.

The V and J genes are TRBV25-1 and TRBJ1-2; D is uncertain. The CDR3 covers 13 residues. Trimming pared 4 bases from V and 7 bases from J, leaving 13 bases between. The germline V gene encodes CDR1 MGHDK and CDR2 SYGVNS. CDR3 in DNA: TGTGCCAGCAGTGCCCAGTTCGGATTTGGCTACACCTTC. This codes for CASSAQFGFGYTF.

This chain joins TRBV29-1 and TRBJ2-7; the D is unclear. CDR3 length: 12 amino acids. Germline V gene sequence: CDR1 SQVTM, CDR2 ANQGSEA. V dropped 1 base and J dropped 2 bases, with 6 bases sitting between them. The DNA for the CDR3 is TGCAGCGTTGAAGGCAGTACCTACGAGCAGTACTTC. Translating it yields CSVEGSTYEQYF.

This chain connects TRBV6-5 to TRBJ2-1; D is undetermined. The germline CDR1 and CDR2 sequences are MNHEY and SVGAGI. The CDR3 is 13 amino acids. The V end was cut by 7 bases, the J end by 7 bases, with 14 bases between. The CDR3 loop is CASNRSPGNEQFF. The CDR3 bases are TGTGCCAGCAATAGGTCCCCGGGTAATGAGCAGTTCTTC.

The genes are TRBV2 and TRBJ2-3; D might be TRBD2 (5 bases). The V gene's germline CDR1 is SNHLY and CDR2 FYNNEI. The CDR3 is 15 amino acids. The V end lost 7 bases, the J end lost 0 bases, and 14 bases lay between the germline ends. CDR3 bases: TGTGCCAGCAAGTTCGGGGAGACTAGCACAGATACGCAGTATTTT. This translates into CASKFGETSTDTQYF.

This chain uses TRBV7-2 with TRBJ2-7; D unclear. The CDR3 is made up of 15 amino acids. Germline-derived CDR1 and CDR2 are SGHTA and FQGNSA. Trimming removed 1 base from V and 0 bases from J, with 10 bases in between. The CDR3 reads CASSLVDHSSYEQYF. CDR3 DNA: TGTGCCAGCAGCTTAGTTGATCACTCCTCCTACGAGCAGTACTTC.

This clone was counted between two and nine times. The V call is TRBV7-9, the J call TRBJ2-2; the D gene is possibly TRBD1 (5 bases). CDR1 is SEHNR, CDR2 FQNEAQ, per germline (reference sequence). Trimming cost V 5 bases and J 6 bases, with 10 bases left between them. This CDR3 is 13 amino acids long. CDR3 in DNA: TGTGCCAGCAGCCCCGCAGGGTCCGGGGAGCTGTTTTTT. Translated, it gives CASSPAGSGELFF. The full variable domain, completed using reference TRBV7-9 and TRBJ2-2, is DTGVSQNPRHKITKRGQNVTFRCDPISEHNRLYWYRQTLGQGPEFLTYFQNEAQLEKSRLLSDRFSAERPKGSFSTLEIQRTEQGDSAMYLCASSPAGSGELFFGEGSRLTVL.

The chain recombines TRBV2 with TRBJ1-2; D perhaps matches TRBD1 (5 bases). Germline CDR1 and CDR2: SNHLY and FYNNEI. There are 15 residues in the CDR3. V was trimmed by 2 bases and J by 0 bases, leaving 10 bases between them. The CDR3 DNA reads TGTGCCAGCAGTGAAATGGGGGGAGCTAACTATGGCTACACCTTC. This sequence encodes CASSEMGGANYGYTF.

The V call is TRBV29-1, the J call TRBJ1-1, with D uncertain. V shed 5 bases and J shed 7 bases, with 8 bases lying between them. Per the germline V gene, CDR1 is SQVTM and CDR2 is ANQGSEA. The CDR3 consists of 10 residues. CDR3 sequence: CSVSPHEAFF. CDR3 nucleotides: TGCAGCGTTTCACCACATGAAGCTTTCTTT.

The chain has TRBV5-1 and TRBJ2-7, with D uncertain. CDR1 is SGHRS and CDR2 is YFSETQ in the germline V gene. CDR3 length: 14 amino acids. Trimming took 4 bases from V and 2 from J, leaving 13 bases between them. The CDR3 reads CASSPTGMAYEQYF. The CDR3 DNA sequence: TGCGCCAGCAGCCCGACCGGAATGGCCTACGAGCAGTACTTC.

The rearrangement links TRBV4-2 to TRBJ2-1, with TRBD2 identical over 13 bases. Germline trimming cut 2 bases from V and 5 bases from J; bases unmatched to any gene: 9. The CDR3 consists of 18 residues. Germline V gives CDR1 LGHNA, CDR2 YNFKEQ. CDR3 in amino acids: CASSQNLLAGGRDNEQFF. In nucleotides, the CDR3 is TGTGCCAGCAGCCAAAACCTACTAGCGGGGGGGCGGGACAATGAGCAGTTCTTC.

The CDR3 sequence is CASSQPKGYQPQHF. CDR3 in DNA: TGCGCCAGCAGTCAACCGAAGGGGTATCAGCCCCAGCATTTT. The rearrangement joins TRBV23-1 to TRBJ1-5, with D possibly TRBD1 on 5 matching bases. TRBV23-1 is assigned to the ORF class and has an uncertain function. Trimming left V 2 bases short and J 5 bases short, with 10 bases between. This CDR3 is built from 14 residues.